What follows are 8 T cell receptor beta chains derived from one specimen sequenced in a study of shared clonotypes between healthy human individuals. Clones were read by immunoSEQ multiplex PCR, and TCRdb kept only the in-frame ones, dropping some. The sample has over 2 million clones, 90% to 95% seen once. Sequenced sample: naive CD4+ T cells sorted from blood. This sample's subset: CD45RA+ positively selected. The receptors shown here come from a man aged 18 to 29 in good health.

The CDR3 bases are TGTGCCAGCACCGGGGGACGGACCTATGGCTACACCTTC. Protein sequence: CASTGGRTYGYTF. The chain links TRBV6-5 to TRBJ1-2, with a possible D match to TRBD1 (5 bases). V was pared by 7 bases and J by 4 bases, with 13 bases between. This CDR3 comprises 13 residues. The germline CDR1 and CDR2 sequences are MNHEY and SVGAGI.

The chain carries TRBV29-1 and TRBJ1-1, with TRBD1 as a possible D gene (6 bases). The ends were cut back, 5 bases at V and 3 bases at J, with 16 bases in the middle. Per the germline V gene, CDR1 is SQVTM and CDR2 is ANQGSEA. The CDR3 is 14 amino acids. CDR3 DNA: TGCAGCGTTTGCTTGGCCGGGACATACACTGAAGCTTTCTTT. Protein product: CSVCLAGTYTEAFF.

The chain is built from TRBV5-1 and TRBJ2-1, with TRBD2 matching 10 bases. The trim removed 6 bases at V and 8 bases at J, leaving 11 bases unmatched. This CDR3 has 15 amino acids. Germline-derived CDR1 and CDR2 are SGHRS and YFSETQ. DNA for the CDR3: TGCGCCAGCATCGTGGGTGCTAGCGGGAGCGATGAGCAGTTCTTC. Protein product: CASIVGASGSDEQFF. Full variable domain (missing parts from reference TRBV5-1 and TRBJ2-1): KAGVTQTPRYLIKTRGQQVTLSCSPISGHRSVSWYQQTPGQGLQFLFEYFSETQRNKGNFPGRFSGRQFSNSRSEMNVSTLELGDSALYLCASIVGASGSDEQFFGPGTRLTVL.

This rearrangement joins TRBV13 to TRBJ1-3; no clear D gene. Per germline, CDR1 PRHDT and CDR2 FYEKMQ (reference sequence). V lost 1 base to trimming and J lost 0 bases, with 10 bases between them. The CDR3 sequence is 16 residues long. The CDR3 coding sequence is TGTGCCAGCAGCTTAGTCAGACCATTCTCTGGAAACACCATATATTTT. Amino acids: CASSLVRPFSGNTIYF.

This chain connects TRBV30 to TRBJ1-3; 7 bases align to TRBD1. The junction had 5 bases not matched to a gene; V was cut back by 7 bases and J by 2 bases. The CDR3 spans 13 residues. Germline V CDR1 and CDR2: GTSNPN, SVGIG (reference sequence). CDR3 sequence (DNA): TGTGCCTCCAAGACAGGGACTGGAAACACCATATATTTT. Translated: CASKTGTGNTIYF.

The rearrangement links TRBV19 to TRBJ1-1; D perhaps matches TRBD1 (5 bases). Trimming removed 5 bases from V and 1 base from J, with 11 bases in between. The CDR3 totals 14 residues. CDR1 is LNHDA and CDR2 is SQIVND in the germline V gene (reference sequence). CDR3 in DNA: TGTGCCAGTAGTCCCGGGACGGGGAACACTGAAGCTTTCTTT. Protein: CASSPGTGNTEAFF.

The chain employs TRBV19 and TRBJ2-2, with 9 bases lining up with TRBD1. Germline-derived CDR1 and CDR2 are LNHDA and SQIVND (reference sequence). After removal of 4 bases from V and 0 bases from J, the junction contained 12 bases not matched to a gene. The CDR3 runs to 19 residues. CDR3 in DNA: TGTGCCAGTAGTAAAACAGGGGGCACAGTAGCTCCGAACACCGGGGAGCTGTTTTTT. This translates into CASSKTGGTVAPNTGELFF. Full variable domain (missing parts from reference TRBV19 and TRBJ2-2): DGGITQSPKYLFRKEGQNVTLSCEQNLNHDAMYWYRQDPGQGLRLIYYSQIVNDFQKGDIAEGYSVSREKKESFPLTVTSAQKNPTAFYLCASSKTGGTVAPNTGELFFGEGSRLTVL.

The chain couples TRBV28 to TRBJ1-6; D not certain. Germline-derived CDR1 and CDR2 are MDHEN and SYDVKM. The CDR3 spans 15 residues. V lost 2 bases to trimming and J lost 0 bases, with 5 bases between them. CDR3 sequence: CASSLVISYNSPLHF. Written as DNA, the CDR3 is TGTGCCAGCAGTTTAGTAATCTCCTATAATTCACCCCTCCACTTT.